A single sample is the source of the 5 T cell receptor beta chains below, sequenced in a study of PD-1 blockade in classical Hodgkin lymphoma. TCRdb's copy holds only in-frame clones and misses some; the assay was immunoSEQ multiplex PCR. Here the sample spans around 27,000 clones, approximately 82% being singletons. There was relapse after autologous stem cell transplantation in every patient, and there was variation in brentuximab vedotin exposure. The sample was peripheral blood mononuclear cells (PBMCs), taken before the second cycle of nivolumab. These receptors were obtained from a human donor with classical Hodgkin lymphoma.

The chain uses TRBV13 and TRBJ1-1; 7 nucleotides match TRBD1. CDR1 is PRHDT, CDR2 FYEKMQ, per germline (reference sequence). V lost 5 bases and J lost 0; bases outside the gene matches: 3. The CDR3 totals 14 residues. The CDR3 DNA reads TGTGCCAGCAGCCCGACAGGGATGAACACTGAAGCTTTCTTT. Its translation: CASSPTGMNTEAFF. Complete variable domain (other parts from reference TRBV13 and TRBJ1-1): AAGVIQSPRHLIKEKRETATLKCYPIPRHDTVYWYQQGPGQDPQFLISFYEKMQSDKGSIPDRFSAQQFSDYHSELNMSSLELGDSALYFCASSPTGMNTEAFFGQGTRLTVV.

V gene TRBV7-2 combines with J gene TRBJ1-3; D gene ambiguous. Trimming removed 7 bases from V and 4 bases from J, with 14 bases in between. The CDR3 contains 14 residues. Per germline, CDR1 SGHTA and CDR2 FQGNSA. The CDR3 DNA reads TGTGCCAGCACCCAACAGCGGGCGGGAAACACCATATATTTT. Amino acids: CASTQQRAGNTIYF.

The rearrangement uses TRBV7-2 and TRBJ1-2; D remains unclear. V dropped 4 bases and J dropped 6 bases, with 18 bases sitting between them. The CDR3 consists of 15 residues. The germline gives CDR1 SGHTA, CDR2 FQGNSA. Here the CDR3 reads CASSSPWTSVDGYTF. In DNA form, the CDR3 reads TGTGCCAGCAGCTCCCCCTGGACCTCTGTGGATGGCTACACCTTC.

The chain couples TRBV11-2 to TRBJ1-2; D gene unclear. Germline CDR1 SGHAT, CDR2 FQNNGV. Trimming took 5 bases from V and 1 from J, leaving 14 bases between them. The CDR3 sequence is 15 residues long. This CDR3 reads CASSPSTFLNYGYTF. The CDR3 DNA is TGTGCCAGCAGCCCAAGCACATTTCTTAACTATGGCTACACCTTC.

The CDR3 DNA is TGCGCCAGCAGCCATGCTAAACTAGCGGGGGGGCCCGGGGAGCTGTTTTTT. Residues: CASSHAKLAGGPGELFF. The chain uses TRBV4-1 and TRBJ2-2; 13 bases match TRBD2. This CDR3 is built from 17 residues. After removal of 3 bases from V and 6 bases from J, the junction contained 7 bases not matched to a gene. Germline V gives CDR1 MGHRA, CDR2 YSYEKL.